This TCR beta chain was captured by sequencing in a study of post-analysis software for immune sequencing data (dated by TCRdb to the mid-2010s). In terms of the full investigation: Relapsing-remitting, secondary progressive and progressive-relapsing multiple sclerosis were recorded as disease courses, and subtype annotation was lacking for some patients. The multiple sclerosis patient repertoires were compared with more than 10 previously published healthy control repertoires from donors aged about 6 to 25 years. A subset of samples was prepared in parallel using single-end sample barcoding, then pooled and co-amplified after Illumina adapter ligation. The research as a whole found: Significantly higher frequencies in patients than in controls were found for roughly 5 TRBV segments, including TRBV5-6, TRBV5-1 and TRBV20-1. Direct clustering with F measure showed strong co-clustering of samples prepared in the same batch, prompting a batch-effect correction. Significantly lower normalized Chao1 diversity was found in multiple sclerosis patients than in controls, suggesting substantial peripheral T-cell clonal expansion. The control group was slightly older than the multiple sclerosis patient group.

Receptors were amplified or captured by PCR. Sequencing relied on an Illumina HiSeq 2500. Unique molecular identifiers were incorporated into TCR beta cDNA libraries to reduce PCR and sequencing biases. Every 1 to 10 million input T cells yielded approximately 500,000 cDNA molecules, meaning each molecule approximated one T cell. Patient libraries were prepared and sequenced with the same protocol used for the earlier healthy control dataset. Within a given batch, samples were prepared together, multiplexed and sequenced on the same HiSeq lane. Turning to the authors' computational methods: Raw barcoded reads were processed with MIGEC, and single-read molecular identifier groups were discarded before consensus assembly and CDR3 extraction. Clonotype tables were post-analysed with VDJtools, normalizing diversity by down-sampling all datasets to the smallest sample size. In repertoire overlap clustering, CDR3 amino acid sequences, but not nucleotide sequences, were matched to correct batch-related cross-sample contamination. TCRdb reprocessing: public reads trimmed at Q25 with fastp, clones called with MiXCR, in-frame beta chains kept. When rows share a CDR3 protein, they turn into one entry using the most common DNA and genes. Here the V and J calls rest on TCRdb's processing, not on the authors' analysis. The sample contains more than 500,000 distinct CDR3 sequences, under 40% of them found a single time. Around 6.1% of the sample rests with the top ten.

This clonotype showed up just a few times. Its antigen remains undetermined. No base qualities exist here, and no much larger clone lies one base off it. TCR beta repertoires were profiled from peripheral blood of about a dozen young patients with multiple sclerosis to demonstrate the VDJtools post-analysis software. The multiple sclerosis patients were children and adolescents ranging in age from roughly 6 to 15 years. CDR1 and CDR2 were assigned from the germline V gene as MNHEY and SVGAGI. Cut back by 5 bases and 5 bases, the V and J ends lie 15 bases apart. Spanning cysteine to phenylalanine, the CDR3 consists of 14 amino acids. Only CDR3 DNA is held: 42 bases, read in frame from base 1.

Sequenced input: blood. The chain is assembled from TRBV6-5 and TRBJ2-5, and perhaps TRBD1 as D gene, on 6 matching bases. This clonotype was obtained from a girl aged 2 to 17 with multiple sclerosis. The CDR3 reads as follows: CASSVQGTRETQYF. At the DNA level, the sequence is TGTGCCAGCAGTGTTCAGGGGACACGGGAGACCCAGTACTTC.